This T cell receptor (beta chain) stems from a study of T cells in Graves' hyperthyroidism and ophthalmopathy. Note on this clonotype: It may be a read error: a sequence one base away is much more abundant.

The germline V and J ends were trimmed by 4 bases and 1 base, with 10 bases remaining between them. CDR1 and CDR2 (germline): SQVTM, ANQGSEA. CDR3 length: 13 amino acids. It was RNA transcripts that yielded the amplified TCR beta CDR3 regions. First-round RT-PCR targeting the TCR CDR3 was performed with the HTBI primer set. TCRdb used MiXCR to reprocess the multiplex PCR reads, holding one entry per CDR3 protein. The table has approximately 600,000 distinct CDR3 sequences, about 15% seen once. Sequenced material: blood. The sequence came from a woman aged 25-40 years with Graves' hyperthyroidism that later progressed to Graves' ophthalmopathy. The chain is built from TRBV29-1 and TRBJ1-2, with D hard to call. CDR3 sequence reads: CSVVARVNYGYTF. CDR3 sequence (DNA): TGCAGCGTTGTGGCACGGGTTAACTATGGCTACACCTTC.